What follows is one TCR beta chain and its context. Its antigen is unidentified. Vbeta (60) and Jbeta (13) primers were used in the PCR. The method was immunoSEQ multiplex PCR; TCRdb's version includes in-frame clones alone and lacks a portion of them. The top ten clones hold 2% to 3% of a sample with over 110,000 clones, about four fifths of them seen once. V lost 0 bases and J lost 6, with 11 bases in between. CDR1 and CDR2 (germline): LGHNA, YNFKEQ. This CDR3 region has 14 residues. The data originate from a study of cytomegalovirus exposure and HLA in healthy donors. Study findings and constraints: Follow-up analysis later connected one missense variant in DCLRE1C with trimming of TCR beta V- and J-genes.

J is TRBJ1-1 and V is TRBV4-2; tentative D call: TRBD1 (6 bases). The specimen sequenced was PBMCs. The clonotype comes from a woman under 30 in good health and CMV-seropositive. CDR3: CASSQDLTGSEAFF. DNA of the CDR3: TGTGCCAGCAGCCAAGATCTTACAGGGTCTGAAGCTTTCTTT.